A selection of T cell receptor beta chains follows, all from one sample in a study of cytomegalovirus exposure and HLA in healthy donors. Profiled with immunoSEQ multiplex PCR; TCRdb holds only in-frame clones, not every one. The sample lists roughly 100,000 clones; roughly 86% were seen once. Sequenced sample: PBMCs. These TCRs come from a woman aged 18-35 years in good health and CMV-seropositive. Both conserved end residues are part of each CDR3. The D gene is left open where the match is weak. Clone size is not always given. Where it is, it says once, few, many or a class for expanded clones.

CDR3aa: CASSAYRGAFF
CDR3nt: TGTGCCAGCAGTGCCTACAGGGGAGCTTTCTTT
v_gene: TRBV6-1
abundance: once
d_gene: TRBD1
j_gene: TRBJ1-1

CDR3aa: CASSPRWGESLYEQYF
CDR3nt: TGCGCCAGCAGCCCCCGTTGGGGGGAGAGCCTCTACGAGCAGTACTTC
v_gene: TRBV5-1
abundance: NA
d_gene: NA
j_gene: TRBJ2-7

CDR3aa: CASSPSGGLGYGYTF
CDR3nt: TGTGCCAGCAGCCCCTCGGGGGGCTTAGGATATGGCTACACCTTC
v_gene: TRBV9
abundance: NA
d_gene: NA
j_gene: TRBJ1-2

CDR3aa: CASSQVPPDRPNTEAFF
CDR3nt: TGCGCCAGCAGCCAAGTCCCACCGGACAGGCCGAACACTGAAGCTTTCTTT
v_gene: TRBV4-1
abundance: once
d_gene: TRBD1
j_gene: TRBJ1-1

CDR3aa: CASSLAGQGTNEKLFF
CDR3nt: TGTGCCAGCAGTTTAGCGGGACAGGGAACGAATGAAAAACTGTTTTTT
v_gene: TRBV28
abundance: NA
d_gene: TRBD1
j_gene: TRBJ1-4

CDR3aa: CASSQAGGLATNEKLFF
CDR3nt: TGCGCCAGCAGCCAAGCCGGGGGGCTGGCAACTAATGAAAAACTGTTTTTT
v_gene: TRBV4-1
abundance: once
d_gene: NA
j_gene: TRBJ1-4

CDR3aa: CASSSYLNTEAFF
CDR3nt: TGTGCCAGCAGCTCTTACTTGAACACTGAAGCTTTCTTT
v_gene: TRBV7-2
abundance: NA
d_gene: NA
j_gene: TRBJ1-1

CDR3aa: CASTDILNSGANVLTF
CDR3nt: TGCGCCAGCACCGACATCCTGAACTCTGGGGCCAACGTCCTGACTTTC
v_gene: TRBV5-1
abundance: NA
d_gene: NA
j_gene: TRBJ2-6

CDR3aa: CASSLQGGFGSGEQFF
CDR3nt: TGTGCCAGCAGCCTACAAGGGGGCTTCGGTTCAGGGGAGCAGTTCTTC
v_gene: TRBV7-9
abundance: NA
d_gene: TRBD1
j_gene: TRBJ2-1

CDR3aa: CASRSYGQGNSPLHF
CDR3nt: TGTGCCAGCAGGTCGTACGGACAGGGAAATTCACCCCTCCACTTT
v_gene: TRBV6-5
abundance: NA
d_gene: TRBD1
j_gene: TRBJ1-6

CDR3aa: CASKEAGGGYNEQFF
CDR3nt: TGTGCCAGTAAGGAAGCGGGGGGCGGGTACAATGAGCAGTTCTTC
v_gene: TRBV19
abundance: once
d_gene: TRBD2
j_gene: TRBJ2-1

CDR3aa: CASSFVLGTGELFF
CDR3nt: TGCGCCAGCAGCTTCGTCCTCGGGACCGGGGAGCTGTTTTTT
v_gene: TRBV5-1
abundance: NA
d_gene: NA
j_gene: TRBJ2-2

CDR3aa: CASSSPRLAGGSDTQYF
CDR3nt: TGTGCCAGCAGTTCCCCACGACTAGCGGGGGGCTCAGATACGCAGTATTTT
v_gene: TRBV28
abundance: NA
d_gene: TRBD2
j_gene: TRBJ2-3

CDR3aa: CASSQDGALREGYEQYF
CDR3nt: TGTGCCAGCAGCCAAGATGGGGCGTTGCGGGAGGGCTACGAGCAGTACTTC
v_gene: TRBV4-2
abundance: NA
d_gene: TRBD2
j_gene: TRBJ2-7

CDR3aa: CASRPLSGNTGELFF
CDR3nt: TGTGCCAGCAGACCCCTTAGCGGGAACACCGGGGAGCTGTTTTTT
v_gene: TRBV14
abundance: once
d_gene: NA
j_gene: TRBJ2-2

CDR3aa: CASLGTGFHEQYF
CDR3nt: TGTGCCAGCTTGGGGACAGGGTTCCACGAGCAGTACTTC
v_gene: TRBV28
abundance: NA
d_gene: TRBD1
j_gene: TRBJ2-7

CDR3aa: CTSSQVRDSGDTDTQYF
CDR3nt: TGCACCAGCAGCCAAGTTCGGGATAGCGGCGACACAGATACGCAGTATTTT
v_gene: TRBV1
abundance: NA
d_gene: NA
j_gene: TRBJ2-3

CDR3aa: CASSAGQISGNTIYF
CDR3nt: TGTGCCAGCAGCGCTGGACAGATCTCTGGAAACACCATATATTTT
v_gene: TRBV9
abundance: few
d_gene: NA
j_gene: TRBJ1-3

CDR3aa: CASSLEDRGINEQYF
CDR3nt: TGTGCCAGCAGCTTAGAGGACAGGGGTATCAACGAGCAGTACTTC
v_gene: TRBV11-2
abundance: NA
d_gene: TRBD1
j_gene: TRBJ2-7

CDR3aa: CASSRQGHEQYF
CDR3nt: TGTGCCAGCAGCCGACAGGGCCACGAGCAGTACTTC
v_gene: TRBV11-2
abundance: NA
d_gene: TRBD1
j_gene: TRBJ2-7

CDR3aa: CASSIRSRGSGNTIYF
CDR3nt: TGTGCCAGCAGCATTCGGTCAAGGGGTAGTGGAAACACCATATATTTT
v_gene: TRBV13
abundance: once
d_gene: NA
j_gene: TRBJ1-3

CDR3aa: CASSQGRVGYGYTF
CDR3nt: TGTGCCAGCAGCCAAGGGAGGGTAGGCTATGGCTACACCTTC
v_gene: TRBV4-2
abundance: NA
d_gene: NA
j_gene: TRBJ1-2

CDR3aa: CASSEGWGYGYTF
CDR3nt: TGTGCCAGCAGTGAGGGTTGGGGCTATGGCTACACCTTC
v_gene: TRBV28
abundance: few
d_gene: NA
j_gene: TRBJ1-2

CDR3aa: CASSVRYEQYF
CDR3nt: TGTGCCAGCAGTGTGCGATACGAGCAGTACTTC
v_gene: TRBV2
abundance: NA
d_gene: NA
j_gene: TRBJ2-7

CDR3aa: CASSPPTGQGGNTIYF
CDR3nt: TGTGCCAGCAGCCCGCCTACTGGACAGGGGGGAAACACCATATATTTT
v_gene: TRBV4-2
abundance: NA
d_gene: TRBD1
j_gene: TRBJ1-3

CDR3aa: CASRRRQGLTNEKLFF
CDR3nt: TGTGCCAGCAGACGACGACAGGGGCTAACTAATGAAAAACTGTTTTTT
v_gene: TRBV28
abundance: NA
d_gene: TRBD1
j_gene: TRBJ1-4

CDR3aa: CASSLLGGAKVETQYF
CDR3nt: TGTGCCAGCAGCCTCCTGGGGGGGGCGAAGGTAGAGACCCAGTACTTC
v_gene: TRBV14
abundance: NA
d_gene: NA
j_gene: TRBJ2-5

CDR3aa: CASSFPGLAGGPGSTDTQYF
CDR3nt: TGTGCCAGCAGCTTTCCTGGACTAGCGGGTGGTCCTGGGAGCACAGATACGCAGTATTTT
v_gene: TRBV4-2
abundance: NA
d_gene: TRBD2
j_gene: TRBJ2-3

CDR3aa: CASSPRQGLSDKANTEAFF
CDR3nt: TGTGCCAGCAGCCCTCGCCAGGGCTTAAGCGATAAGGCGAACACTGAAGCTTTCTTT
v_gene: TRBV11-3
abundance: once
d_gene: NA
j_gene: TRBJ1-1

CDR3aa: CASSAGGRNYGYTF
CDR3nt: TGTGCCAGCAGCGCAGGGGGAAGAAACTATGGCTACACCTTC
v_gene: TRBV7-2
abundance: NA
d_gene: TRBD1
j_gene: TRBJ1-2

CDR3aa: CASSQAVNEKLFF
CDR3nt: TGCGCCAGCAGCCAAGCGGTTAATGAAAAACTGTTTTTT
v_gene: TRBV4-1
abundance: NA
d_gene: NA
j_gene: TRBJ1-4

CDR3aa: CASSPPGEQYF
CDR3nt: TGTGCCAGCAGTCCTCCGGGGGAGCAGTACTTC
v_gene: TRBV7-6
abundance: NA
d_gene: NA
j_gene: TRBJ2-7

CDR3aa: CASSYPQNYGYTF
CDR3nt: TGTGCCAGCAGTTATCCGCAGAACTATGGCTACACCTTC
v_gene: TRBV6-6
abundance: NA
d_gene: NA
j_gene: TRBJ1-2

CDR3aa: CASSLRGNTEAFF
CDR3nt: TGTGCCAGCAGTTTAAGGGGTAACACTGAAGCTTTCTTT
v_gene: TRBV27
abundance: NA
d_gene: NA
j_gene: TRBJ1-1

CDR3aa: CASSAYSGKETQYF
CDR3nt: TGTGCCAGCAGCGCCTATAGCGGAAAAGAGACCCAGTACTTC
v_gene: TRBV9
abundance: NA
d_gene: NA
j_gene: TRBJ2-5

CDR3aa: CAPGQGHTGNTIYF
CDR3nt: TGTGCTCCGGGACAGGGGCATACTGGAAACACCATATATTTT
v_gene: TRBV19
abundance: NA
d_gene: TRBD1
j_gene: TRBJ1-3

CDR3aa: CASSWPDRAMEQYF
CDR3nt: TGTGCCAGCAGCTGGCCGGACAGGGCGATGGAGCAGTACTTC
v_gene: TRBV7-9
abundance: NA
d_gene: TRBD1
j_gene: TRBJ2-7

CDR3aa: CASSLTLAGYEQYF
CDR3nt: TGTGCCAGCAGCTTAACACTAGCGGGGTATGAGCAGTACTTC
v_gene: TRBV11-2
abundance: NA
d_gene: TRBD2
j_gene: TRBJ2-7

CDR3aa: CASSISEGTFAAGEQYF
CDR3nt: TGTGCCAGTAGTATATCTGAAGGGACCTTCGCCGCGGGGGAGCAGTACTTC
v_gene: TRBV19
abundance: NA
d_gene: NA
j_gene: TRBJ2-7

CDR3aa: CASSSTGKQETQYF
CDR3nt: TGCGCCAGCAGCTCCACAGGGAAACAAGAGACCCAGTACTTC
v_gene: TRBV5-1
abundance: NA
d_gene: NA
j_gene: TRBJ2-5

CDR3aa: CASSKDGGVTYTF
CDR3nt: TGTGCCAGCAGTAAGGATGGAGGAGTTACCTACACCTTC
v_gene: TRBV11-2
abundance: NA
d_gene: NA
j_gene: TRBJ1-2

CDR3aa: CASSVARGLAGKETQYF
CDR3nt: TGTGCCAGCAGCGTAGCGAGGGGGCTAGCGGGGAAGGAGACCCAGTACTTC
v_gene: TRBV9
abundance: once
d_gene: TRBD2
j_gene: TRBJ2-5

CDR3aa: CASSLPGSEAFF
CDR3nt: TGTGCCAGCAGCTTGCCGGGATCTGAAGCTTTCTTT
v_gene: TRBV5-4
abundance: NA
d_gene: NA
j_gene: TRBJ1-1

CDR3aa: CASSQERANTEAFF
CDR3nt: TGCGCCAGCAGCCAAGAGAGGGCGAACACTGAAGCTTTCTTT
v_gene: TRBV4-1
abundance: NA
d_gene: NA
j_gene: TRBJ1-1

CDR3aa: CASSSTRVFGGANVLTF
CDR3nt: TGTGCCAGCAGCTCAACCAGGGTGTTCGGTGGGGCCAACGTCCTGACTTTC
v_gene: TRBV5-5
abundance: NA
d_gene: NA
j_gene: TRBJ2-6

CDR3aa: CASMSDNEQFF
CDR3nt: TGTGCCAGCATGAGTGACAATGAGCAGTTCTTC
v_gene: TRBV6-6
abundance: once
d_gene: NA
j_gene: TRBJ2-1

CDR3aa: CASSNPGGWSYEQYF
CDR3nt: TGTGCCAGCAGCAACCCAGGGGGCTGGTCCTACGAGCAGTACTTC
v_gene: TRBV5-6
abundance: once
d_gene: TRBD1
j_gene: TRBJ2-7

CDR3aa: CASSQRNTGGVGAFF
CDR3nt: TGTGCCAGCAGCCAACGAAATACAGGGGGCGTCGGAGCTTTCTTT
v_gene: TRBV27
abundance: NA
d_gene: TRBD1
j_gene: TRBJ1-1

CDR3aa: CASARQGKNQPQHF
CDR3nt: TGTGCCAGCGCCCGACAGGGTAAGAATCAGCCCCAGCATTTT
v_gene: TRBV6-5
abundance: NA
d_gene: TRBD1
j_gene: TRBJ1-5

CDR3aa: CASSLARTMDSPLHF
CDR3nt: TGTGCCAGCAGCTTAGCGAGGACAATGGATTCACCCCTCCACTTT
v_gene: TRBV7-2
abundance: NA
d_gene: NA
j_gene: TRBJ1-6

CDR3aa: CASSDGTASTDTQYF
CDR3nt: TGTGCCAGCAGTGACGGGACAGCTAGCACAGATACGCAGTATTTT
v_gene: TRBV6-4
abundance: NA
d_gene: TRBD1
j_gene: TRBJ2-3

CDR3aa: CASGLVLRDRNTEAFF
CDR3nt: TGTGCTAGTGGTTTGGTACTCAGGGACAGAAACACTGAAGCTTTCTTT
v_gene: TRBV12-5
abundance: NA
d_gene: TRBD1
j_gene: TRBJ1-1

CDR3aa: CASSQIRGALETQYF
CDR3nt: TGCGCCAGCAGCCAAATCCGGGGGGCCTTAGAGACCCAGTACTTC
v_gene: TRBV4-1
abundance: NA
d_gene: NA
j_gene: TRBJ2-5

CDR3aa: CASSQDPGGQVSEQFF
CDR3nt: TGTGCCAGCAGCCAAGACCCGGGGGGCCAGGTGAGTGAGCAGTTCTTC
v_gene: TRBV4-2
abundance: NA
d_gene: NA
j_gene: TRBJ2-1

CDR3aa: CASSEWDRNEQYF
CDR3nt: TGCGCCAGCAGTGAGTGGGACAGGAACGAGCAGTACTTC
v_gene: TRBV10-2
abundance: NA
d_gene: TRBD1
j_gene: TRBJ2-7